The clone carrying this T cell receptor (beta chain) was observed once. The data originate from a study of blood T cell repertoires in COVID-19. In the study overall: The United States, Italy and Spain provided the acute and convalescent COVID-19 samples. T cells, B-cell-depleted T cells, or PBMCs supplied cDNA or gDNA.

In the original analysis: Scientists estimated how many nucleated cells there were by amplifying reference gene primers. TCRdb's copy holds only in-frame clones and misses some; the assay was immunoSEQ multiplex PCR. That table is the source of V, J and clone size, and D and trimming were worked out from the DNA. The table lists tens of thousands of clones, roughly 82% of them singletons. The germline V and J ends were trimmed by 3 bases and 0 bases, with 21 bases remaining between them. CDR1 is MRHNA and CDR2 is SNTAGT in the germline V gene. This CDR3 contains 19 residues. The source is a man aged 55 to 69 with acute or convalescent COVID-19. The chain carries TRBV6-4 and TRBJ1-5, with D tentatively TRBD1 (5 bases). Source material: peripheral blood. CDR3 protein: CASSEELGLPPYSNQPQHF. CDR3 DNA sequence: TGTGCCAGCAGTGAAGAGCTGGGACTTCCACCCTATAGCAATCAGCCCCAGCATTTT.